This T cell receptor beta chain was identified during a study of T cell changes during pregnancy in multiple sclerosis. The repertoire was sequenced with immunoSEQ multiplex PCR; TCRdb's copy has only in-frame clones and lacks some. Of about 34,000 clones detected, approximately 91% appear once; the ten largest clones hold 3.5% to 4.5%. The CDR3 contains 16 residues. Germline V CDR1 and CDR2: SGHRS, YFSETQ. V shed 4 bases and J 0 bases; nucleotides not matched to a gene: 6. Sample: peripheral blood, taken in the second trimester of pregnancy. The chain carries TRBV5-1 and TRBJ2-1; 8 positions match TRBD2. The clonotype comes from a female donor in good health, enrolled as a control in a pregnancy study. The CDR3 DNA reads TGCGCCAGCAGCGTAACCGGGACTAGCTCCTACAATGAGCAGTTCTTC. This encodes CASSVTGTSSYNEQFF. Filled out from reference TRBV5-1 and TRBJ2-1, the complete variable domain reads KAGVTQTPRYLIKTRGQQVTLSCSPISGHRSVSWYQQTPGQGLQFLFEYFSETQRNKGNFPGRFSGRQFSNSRSEMNVSTLELGDSALYLCASSVTGTSSYNEQFFGPGTRLTVL.